One T cell receptor (beta chain) is described in this entry. The antigen remains undetermined. TCRdb's copy holds only in-frame clones and misses some; the assay was immunoSEQ multiplex PCR. Of around 300,000 clones listed, approximately 83% are singletons. The record originates from a study of cytomegalovirus exposure and HLA in healthy donors. General study results and limits: The investigators catalogued 150 to 200 TCR beta chains as cytomegalovirus-associated.

The germline V gene encodes CDR1 LNHDA and CDR2 SQIVND (reference sequence). V was shortened by 4 bases and J by 0 bases, with 9 bases between the two germline ends. This CDR3 comprises 15 residues. The specimen sequenced was PBMCs. The chain recombines TRBV19 with TRBJ1-4; perhaps TRBD1 as D (5 bases). This clonotype was obtained from a young woman in good health and CMV-seronegative. CDR3 amino acids: CASSRQPATNEKLFF. CDR3 bases: TGTGCCAGTAGTAGACAGCCTGCAACTAATGAAAAACTGTTTTTT.